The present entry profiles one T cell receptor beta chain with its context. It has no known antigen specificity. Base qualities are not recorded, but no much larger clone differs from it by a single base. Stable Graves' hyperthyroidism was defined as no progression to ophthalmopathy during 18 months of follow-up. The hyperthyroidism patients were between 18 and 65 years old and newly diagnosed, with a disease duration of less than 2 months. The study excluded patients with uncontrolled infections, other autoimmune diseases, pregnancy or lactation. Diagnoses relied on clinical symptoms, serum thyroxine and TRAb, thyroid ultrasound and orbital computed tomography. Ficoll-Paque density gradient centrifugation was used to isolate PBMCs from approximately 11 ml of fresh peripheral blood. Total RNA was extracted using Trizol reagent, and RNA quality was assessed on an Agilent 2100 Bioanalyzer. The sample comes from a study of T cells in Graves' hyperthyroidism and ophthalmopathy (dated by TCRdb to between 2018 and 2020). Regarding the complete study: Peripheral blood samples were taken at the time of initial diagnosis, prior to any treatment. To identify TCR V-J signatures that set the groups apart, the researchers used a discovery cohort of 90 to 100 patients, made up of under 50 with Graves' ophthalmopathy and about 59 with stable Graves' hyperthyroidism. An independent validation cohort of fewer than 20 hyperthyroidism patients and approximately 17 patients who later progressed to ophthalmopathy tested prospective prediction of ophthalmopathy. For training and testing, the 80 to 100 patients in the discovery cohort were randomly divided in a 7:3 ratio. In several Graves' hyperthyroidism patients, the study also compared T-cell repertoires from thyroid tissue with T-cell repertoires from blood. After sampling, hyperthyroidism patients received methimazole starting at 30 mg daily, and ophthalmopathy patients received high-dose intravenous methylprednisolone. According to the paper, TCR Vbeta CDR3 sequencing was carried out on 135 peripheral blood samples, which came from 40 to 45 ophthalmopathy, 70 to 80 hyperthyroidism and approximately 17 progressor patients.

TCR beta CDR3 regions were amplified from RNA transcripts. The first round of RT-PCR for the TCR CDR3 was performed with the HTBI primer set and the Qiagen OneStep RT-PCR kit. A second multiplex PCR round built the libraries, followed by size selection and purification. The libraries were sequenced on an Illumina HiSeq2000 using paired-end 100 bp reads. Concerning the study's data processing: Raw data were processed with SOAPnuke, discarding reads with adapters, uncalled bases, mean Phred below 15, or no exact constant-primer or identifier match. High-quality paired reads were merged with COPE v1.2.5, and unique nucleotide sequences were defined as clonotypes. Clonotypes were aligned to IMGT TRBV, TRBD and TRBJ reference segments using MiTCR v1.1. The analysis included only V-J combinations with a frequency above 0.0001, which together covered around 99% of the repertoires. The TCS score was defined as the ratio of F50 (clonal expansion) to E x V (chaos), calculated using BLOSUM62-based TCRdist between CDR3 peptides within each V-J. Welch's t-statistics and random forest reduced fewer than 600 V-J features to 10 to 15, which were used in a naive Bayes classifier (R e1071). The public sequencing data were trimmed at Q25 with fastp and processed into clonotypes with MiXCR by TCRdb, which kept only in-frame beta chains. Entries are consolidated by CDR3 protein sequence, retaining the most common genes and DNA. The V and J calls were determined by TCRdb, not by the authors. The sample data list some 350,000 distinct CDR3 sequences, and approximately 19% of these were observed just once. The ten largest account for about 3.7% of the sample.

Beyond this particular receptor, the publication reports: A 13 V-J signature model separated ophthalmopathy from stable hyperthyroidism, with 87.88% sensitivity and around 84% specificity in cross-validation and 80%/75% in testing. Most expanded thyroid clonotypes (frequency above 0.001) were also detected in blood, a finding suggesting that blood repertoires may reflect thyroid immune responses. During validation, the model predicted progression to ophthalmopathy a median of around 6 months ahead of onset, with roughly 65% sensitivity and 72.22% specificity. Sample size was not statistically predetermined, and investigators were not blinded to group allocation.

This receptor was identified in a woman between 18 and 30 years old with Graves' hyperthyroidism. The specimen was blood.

The CDR3 here reads CASSARRGPNTEAFF. The nucleotide sequence is TGTGCCAGCAGTGCCAGAAGGGGGCCGAACACTGAAGCTTTCTTT. Recombination linked TRBV27 to TRBJ1-1; 7 of the junction bases match TRBD1. The V end gives up 5 bases and the J end 1 base, leaving 7 bases in the junction not matched to a gene. From the cysteine through the phenylalanine, the CDR3 covers 15 amino acids. The read is trimmed to its CDR3 DNA, 45 bases read in frame from base 1. CDR1 and CDR2, looked up from the germline V gene (reference sequence), are MNHEY and SMNVEV.